One and the same sample provided the 11 T cell receptor beta chains below, sequenced in a study of cytomegalovirus exposure and HLA in healthy donors (dated by TCRdb to the late 2010s). The library was built by means of the immunoSEQ multiplex PCR assay. For the multiplex PCR, a mixture combining 60 forward primers for TCR Vbeta segments and 13 reverse primers for TCR Jbeta segments was used. This is the immuneACCESS table as TCRdb keeps it, with only in-frame sequences that have V and J called. A part of the clones is gone; compared with another copy, unresolved V genes explain less than half, and the rest is unexplained. This sample is represented by under 150,000 clones; roughly 85% of them were singletons. Roughly 3.5% of the sample goes to the ten largest clones. The sample was PBMCs. These receptors all stem from a male donor in good health and CMV-seronegative.

The genes are TRBV7-2 and TRBJ2-7; 13 bases fit TRBD2. This CDR3 is built from 15 residues. CDR1 and CDR2 from the germline V gene are SGHTA and FQGNSA. The trim removed 5 bases at V and 7 bases at J, leaving 8 bases unmatched. The DNA of the CDR3 is TGTGCCAGCAGCCGGACTAGCGGGAGTTTGGGTGAGCAGTACTTC. Protein sequence: CASSRTSGSLGEQYF.

The chain uses TRBV19 and TRBJ1-1; no clear D gene. The germline V gene encodes CDR1 LNHDA and CDR2 SQIVND (reference sequence). The CDR3 covers 16 residues. The germline V and J ends were trimmed by 1 base and 1 base, with 13 bases remaining between them. For the CDR3, the DNA is TGTGCCAGTAGTATAGGGAGATCTAAAGAGAACACTGAAGCTTTCTTT. Its protein is CASSIGRSKENTEAFF.

J is TRBJ2-5 and V is TRBV5-8, with 9 positions matching TRBD1. This CDR3 has 15 amino acids. J lost 2 bases, V lost 3 bases, and 5 bases had no gene match. Per the germline V gene, CDR1 is SGHTS and CDR2 is YDEGEE. The CDR3 reads CASSWGQGGQETQYF. CDR3 DNA sequence: TGTGCCAGCAGCTGGGGACAGGGAGGGCAAGAGACCCAGTACTTC.

The chain links TRBV30 to TRBJ1-5; D call uncertain. The CDR3 runs 14 residues. Trimming removed 0 bases from V and 7 bases from J, with 13 bases in between. The V gene's germline CDR1 is GTSNPN and CDR2 SVGIG (reference sequence). CDR3 residues: CAWSVGGRNQPQHF. The CDR3, as DNA: TGTGCCTGGAGTGTAGGAGGGAGGAACCAGCCCCAGCATTTT.

The chain carries TRBV7-2 and TRBJ2-5; TRBD2 aligns across 7 bases. The junction had 3 bases not matched to a gene; V was cut back by 0 bases and J by 2 bases. This CDR3 comprises 15 residues. Per the germline V gene, CDR1 is SGHTA and CDR2 is FQGNSA. CDR3: CASSLAKGLQETQYF. The CDR3, as DNA: TGTGCCAGCAGCTTAGCTAAGGGACTACAAGAGACCCAGTACTTC.

CDR3 DNA: TGTGCCAGCAGCCAGGGGGCGGTTGAGCAGTTCTTC. The encoded protein is CASSQGAVEQFF. This chain links TRBV14 with TRBJ2-1; tentatively, D is TRBD1 (6 bases). CDR1 is SGHDN and CDR2 is FVKESK in the germline V gene. Trimming pared 3 bases from V and 9 bases from J, leaving 9 bases between. The CDR3 consists of 12 residues.

The J gene is TRBJ1-1, the V gene TRBV5-1, with D possibly being TRBD1 (5 bases). V lost 0 bases and J 1 base, leaving 7 bases between the germline ends. Germline CDR1 and CDR2: SGHRS and YFSETQ. The CDR3 is made up of 14 amino acids. CDR3 region: CASSLGQTNTEAFF. Here the CDR3 DNA reads TGCGCCAGCAGCTTGGGACAGACGAACACTGAAGCTTTCTTT.

The chain is built from TRBV5-1 and TRBJ2-3, with D uncertain. Germline values: CDR1 SGHRS, CDR2 YFSETQ. The CDR3 loop spans 17 amino acids. Trimming stripped 4 bases from V and 0 bases from J, with 18 bases between. Here the CDR3 reads CASSPRSFPDSTDTQYF. Here the CDR3 DNA reads TGCGCCAGCAGCCCCCGGTCGTTTCCCGATAGCACAGATACGCAGTATTTT.

The chain uses TRBV4-3 and TRBJ1-5; 8 bases are shared with TRBD1. CDR3 length: 16 amino acids. Germline V gene data show CDR1 as LGHNA and CDR2 as YSLEER. J was trimmed by 8 bases and V by 0 bases; bases with no gene match: 9. The CDR3 loop reads CASSQDRAGGSKPQHF. In nucleotides, the CDR3 is TGCGCCAGCAGCCAAGATAGGGCAGGGGGCTCAAAGCCCCAGCATTTT.

This clone was counted a few times. This chain connects TRBV6-5 to TRBJ1-6, with 7 bases lining up with TRBD1. V lost 6 bases, J lost 8 bases, and 7 bases stayed unmatched. CDR3 length: 14 residues. CDR1 and CDR2 (germline): MNHEY, SVGAGI. The DNA of the CDR3 is TGTGCCAGCAGCTCAACAGGGGTCTATTCACCCCTCCACTTT. It specifies CASSSTGVYSPLHF.

The V gene is TRBV14, the J gene TRBJ2-1, with D unclear. Germline V gene lookup returns CDR1 SGHDN and CDR2 FVKESK. The CDR3 extends over 12 amino acids. V was pared by 0 bases and J by 9 bases, with 6 bases between. This CDR3 is CASSQDWSEQFF. In DNA, the CDR3 is TGTGCCAGCAGCCAAGATTGGAGTGAGCAGTTCTTC.